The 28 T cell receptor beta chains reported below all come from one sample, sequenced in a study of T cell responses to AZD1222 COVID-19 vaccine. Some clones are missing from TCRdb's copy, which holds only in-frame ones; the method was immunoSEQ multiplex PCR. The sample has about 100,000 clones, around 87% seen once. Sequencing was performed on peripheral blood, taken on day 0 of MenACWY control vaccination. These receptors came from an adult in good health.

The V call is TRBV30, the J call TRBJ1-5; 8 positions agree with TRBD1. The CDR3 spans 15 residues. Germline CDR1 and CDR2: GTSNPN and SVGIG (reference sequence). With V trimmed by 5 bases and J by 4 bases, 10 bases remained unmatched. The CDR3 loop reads CAWDPGNRGNQPQHF. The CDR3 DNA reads TGTGCCTGGGATCCAGGAAACAGGGGGAATCAGCCCCAGCATTTT.

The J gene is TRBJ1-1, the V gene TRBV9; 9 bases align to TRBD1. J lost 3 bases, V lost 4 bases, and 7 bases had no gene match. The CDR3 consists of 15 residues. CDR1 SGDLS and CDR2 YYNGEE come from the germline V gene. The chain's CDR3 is CASSTGTGYDTEAFF. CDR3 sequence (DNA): TGTGCCAGCAGCACCGGGACAGGGTACGACACTGAAGCTTTCTTT.

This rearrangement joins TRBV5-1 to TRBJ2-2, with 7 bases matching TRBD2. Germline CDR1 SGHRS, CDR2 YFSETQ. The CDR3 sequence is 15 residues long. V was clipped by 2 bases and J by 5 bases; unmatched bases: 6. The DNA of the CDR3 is TGCGCCAGCAGCTTAGGACCGGGGGGAACCGGGGAGCTGTTTTTT. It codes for CASSLGPGGTGELFF.

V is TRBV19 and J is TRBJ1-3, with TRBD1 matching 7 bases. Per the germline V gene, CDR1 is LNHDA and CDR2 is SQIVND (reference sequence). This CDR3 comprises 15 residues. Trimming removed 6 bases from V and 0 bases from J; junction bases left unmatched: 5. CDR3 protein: CASSTGAGSGNTIYF. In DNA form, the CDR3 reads TGTGCCAGTAGCACAGGGGCAGGCTCTGGAAACACCATATATTTT.

In nucleotides, the CDR3 is TGTGCCAGCAGGTCAGGGGGACCGGCCCTAACCGGGGAGCTGTTTTTT. It codes for CASRSGGPALTGELFF. This chain connects TRBV27 to TRBJ2-2, with 7 bases lining up with TRBD1. The V gene's germline CDR1 is MNHEY and CDR2 SMNVEV (reference sequence). The CDR3 is 16 residues long. V lost 6 bases to trimming and J lost 5 bases; unmatched junction nucleotides: 12.

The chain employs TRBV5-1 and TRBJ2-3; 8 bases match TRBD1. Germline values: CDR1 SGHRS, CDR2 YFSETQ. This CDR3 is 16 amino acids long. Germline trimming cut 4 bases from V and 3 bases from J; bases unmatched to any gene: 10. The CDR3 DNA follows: TGCGCCAGCAGCATCCAGGGGGCCTCAGGGACAGATACGCAGTATTTT. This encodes CASSIQGASGTDTQYF.

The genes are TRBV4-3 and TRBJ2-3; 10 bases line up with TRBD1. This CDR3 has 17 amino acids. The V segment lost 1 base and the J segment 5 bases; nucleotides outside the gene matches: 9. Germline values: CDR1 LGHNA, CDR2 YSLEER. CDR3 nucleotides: TGCGCCAGCAGCCAAGGGTCCGGGACAGGGGTGAGAGATACGCAGTATTTT. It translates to CASSQGSGTGVRDTQYF.

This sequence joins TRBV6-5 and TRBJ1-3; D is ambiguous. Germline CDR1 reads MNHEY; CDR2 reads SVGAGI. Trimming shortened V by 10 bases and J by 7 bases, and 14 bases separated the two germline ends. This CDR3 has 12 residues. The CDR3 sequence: CATPHLLNTIYF. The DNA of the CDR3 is TGTGCCACCCCCCATCTCCTCAACACCATATATTTT.

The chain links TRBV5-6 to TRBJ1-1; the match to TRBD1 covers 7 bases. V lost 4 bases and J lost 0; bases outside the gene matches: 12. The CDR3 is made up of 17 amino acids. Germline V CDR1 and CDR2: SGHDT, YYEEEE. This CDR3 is CASSVRQGPKMNTEAFF. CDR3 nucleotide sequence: TGTGCCAGCAGCGTAAGACAGGGCCCTAAAATGAACACTGAAGCTTTCTTT.

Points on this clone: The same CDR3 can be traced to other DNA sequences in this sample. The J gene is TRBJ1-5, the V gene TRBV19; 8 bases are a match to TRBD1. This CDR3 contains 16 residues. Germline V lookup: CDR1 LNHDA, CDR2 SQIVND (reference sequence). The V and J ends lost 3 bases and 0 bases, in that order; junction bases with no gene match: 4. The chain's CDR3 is CASSIGTGGSNQPQHF. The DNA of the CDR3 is TGTGCCAGTAGTATCGGGACAGGAGGTAGCAATCAGCCCCAGCATTTT.

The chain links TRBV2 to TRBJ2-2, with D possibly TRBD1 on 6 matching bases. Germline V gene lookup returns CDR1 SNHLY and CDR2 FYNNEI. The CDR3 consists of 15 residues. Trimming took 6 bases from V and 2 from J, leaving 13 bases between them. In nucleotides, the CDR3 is TGTGCCAGCAGCATAGGGGGACCTAACACCGGGGAGCTGTTTTTT. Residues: CASSIGGPNTGELFF.

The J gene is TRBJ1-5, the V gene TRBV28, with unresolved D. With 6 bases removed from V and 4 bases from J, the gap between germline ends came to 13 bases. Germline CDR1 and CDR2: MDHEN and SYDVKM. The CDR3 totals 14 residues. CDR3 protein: CASRQSVGNQPQHF. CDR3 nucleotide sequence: TGTGCCAGCAGACAATCGGTAGGAAATCAGCCCCAGCATTTT.

The CDR3 sequence: CASSYGLNIKINNEQFF. Here the CDR3 DNA reads TGTGCCAGCAGTTACGGTCTGAACATAAAGATCAACAATGAGCAGTTCTTC. The genes are TRBV6-2 or TRBV6-3 and TRBJ2-1; D uncertain. The V gene lost 2 bases and the J gene lost 5 bases, with 19 bases spanning the gap. Germline CDR1 reads MNHEY; CDR2 reads SVGEGT. This CDR3 has 17 amino acids.

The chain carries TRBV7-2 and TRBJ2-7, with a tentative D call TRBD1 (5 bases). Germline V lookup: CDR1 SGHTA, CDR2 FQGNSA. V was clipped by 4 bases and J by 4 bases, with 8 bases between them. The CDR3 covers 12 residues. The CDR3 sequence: CASSSTGYEQYF. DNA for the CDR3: TGTGCCAGCAGCTCCACAGGTTACGAGCAGTACTTC.

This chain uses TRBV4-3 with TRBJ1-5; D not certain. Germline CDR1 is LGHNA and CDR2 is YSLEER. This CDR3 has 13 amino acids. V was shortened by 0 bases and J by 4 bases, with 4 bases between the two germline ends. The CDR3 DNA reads TGCGCCAGCAGCCAAGATTGGAATCAGCCCCAGCATTTT. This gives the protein CASSQDWNQPQHF.

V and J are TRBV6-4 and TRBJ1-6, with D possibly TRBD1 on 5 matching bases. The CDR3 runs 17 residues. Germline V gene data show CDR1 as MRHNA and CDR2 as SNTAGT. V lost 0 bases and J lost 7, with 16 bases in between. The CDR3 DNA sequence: TGTGCCAGCAGTGACTCGTGGGGGAAGAGGGACAATTCACCCCTCCACTTT. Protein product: CASSDSWGKRDNSPLHF.

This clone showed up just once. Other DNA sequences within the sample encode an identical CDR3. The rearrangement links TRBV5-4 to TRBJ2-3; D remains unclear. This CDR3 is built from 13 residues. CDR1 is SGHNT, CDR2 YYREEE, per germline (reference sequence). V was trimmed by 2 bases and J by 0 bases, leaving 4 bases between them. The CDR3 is CASSLGSTDTQYF. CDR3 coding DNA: TGTGCCAGCAGCTTAGGCAGCACAGATACGCAGTATTTT.

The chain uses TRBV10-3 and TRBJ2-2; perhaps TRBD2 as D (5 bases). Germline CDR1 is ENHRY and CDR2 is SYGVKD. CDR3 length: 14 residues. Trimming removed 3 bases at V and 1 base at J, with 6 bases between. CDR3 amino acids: CAISDGVNTGELFF. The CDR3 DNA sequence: TGTGCCATCAGTGACGGGGTGAACACCGGGGAGCTGTTTTTT.

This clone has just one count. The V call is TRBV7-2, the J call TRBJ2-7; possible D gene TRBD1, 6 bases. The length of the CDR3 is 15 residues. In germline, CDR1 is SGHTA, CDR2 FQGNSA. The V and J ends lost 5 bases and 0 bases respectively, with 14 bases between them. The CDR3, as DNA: TGTGCCAGCAGCGAAGGACAGATATACTCCTACGAGCAGTACTTC. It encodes CASSEGQIYSYEQYF.

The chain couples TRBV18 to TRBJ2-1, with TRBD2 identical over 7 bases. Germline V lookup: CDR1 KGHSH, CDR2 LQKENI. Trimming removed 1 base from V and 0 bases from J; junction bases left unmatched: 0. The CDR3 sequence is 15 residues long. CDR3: CASSPRTSSYNEQFF. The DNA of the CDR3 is TGTGCCAGCTCACCACGGACTAGCTCCTACAATGAGCAGTTCTTC.

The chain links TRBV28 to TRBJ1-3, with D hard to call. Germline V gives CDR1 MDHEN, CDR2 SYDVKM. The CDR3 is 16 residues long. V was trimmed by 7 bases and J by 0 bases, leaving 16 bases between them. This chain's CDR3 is CASTIPGRFSGNTIYF. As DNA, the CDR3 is TGTGCCAGCACCATACCCGGACGTTTCTCTGGAAACACCATATATTTT.

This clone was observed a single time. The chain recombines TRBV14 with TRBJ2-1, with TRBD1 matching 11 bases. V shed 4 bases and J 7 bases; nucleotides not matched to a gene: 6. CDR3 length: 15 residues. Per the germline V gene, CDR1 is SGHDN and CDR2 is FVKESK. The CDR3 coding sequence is TGTGCCAGCAGCCGGGGACAGGGGGTGGAGAATGAGCAGTTCTTC. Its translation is CASSRGQGVENEQFF.

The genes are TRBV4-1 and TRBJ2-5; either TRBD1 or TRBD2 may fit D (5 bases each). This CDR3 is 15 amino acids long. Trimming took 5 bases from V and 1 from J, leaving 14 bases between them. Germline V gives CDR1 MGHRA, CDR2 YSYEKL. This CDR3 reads CASSSVHGGQETQYF. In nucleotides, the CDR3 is TGCGCCAGCAGCTCGGTCCATGGGGGCCAAGAGACCCAGTACTTC.

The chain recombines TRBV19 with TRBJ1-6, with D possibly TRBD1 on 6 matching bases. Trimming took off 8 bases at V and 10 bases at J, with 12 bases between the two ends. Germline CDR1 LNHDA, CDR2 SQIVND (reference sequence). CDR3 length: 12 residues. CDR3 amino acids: CASAPGESPLHF. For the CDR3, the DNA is TGTGCCAGTGCCCCAGGGGAATCACCCCTCCACTTT.

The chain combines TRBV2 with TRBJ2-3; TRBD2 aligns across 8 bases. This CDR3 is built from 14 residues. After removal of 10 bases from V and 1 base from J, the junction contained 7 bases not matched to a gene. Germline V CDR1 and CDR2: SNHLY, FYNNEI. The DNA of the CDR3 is TGTGCCATCCTCGCGGGACTAGGCACAGATACGCAGTATTTT. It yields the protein CAILAGLGTDTQYF.

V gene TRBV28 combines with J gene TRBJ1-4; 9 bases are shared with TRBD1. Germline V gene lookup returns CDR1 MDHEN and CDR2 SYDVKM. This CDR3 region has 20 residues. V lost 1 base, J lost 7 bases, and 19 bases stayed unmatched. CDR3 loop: CASSLSTRHRGLHSSEKLFF. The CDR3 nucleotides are TGTGCCAGCAGTTTATCCACGAGGCACAGGGGGCTACATAGTAGTGAAAAACTGTTTTTT. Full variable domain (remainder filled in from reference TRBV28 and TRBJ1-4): DVKVTQSSRYLVKRTGEKVFLECVQDMDHENMFWYRQDPGLGLRLIYFSYDVKMKEKGDIPEGYSVSREKKERFSLILESASTNQTSMYLCASSLSTRHRGLHSSEKLFFGSGTQLSVL.

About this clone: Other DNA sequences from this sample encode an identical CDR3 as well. DNA of the CDR3: TGTGCCAGCAGTCCCCCGGGGGGCCAGCCCCAGCATTTT. Translating gives CASSPPGGQPQHF. This sequence joins TRBV28 and TRBJ1-5, with D possibly matching TRBD1 (6 bases). From germline, CDR1 is MDHEN and CDR2 SYDVKM. CDR3 length: 13 residues. Trimming shortened V by 5 bases and J by 7 bases, and 12 bases separated the two germline ends.

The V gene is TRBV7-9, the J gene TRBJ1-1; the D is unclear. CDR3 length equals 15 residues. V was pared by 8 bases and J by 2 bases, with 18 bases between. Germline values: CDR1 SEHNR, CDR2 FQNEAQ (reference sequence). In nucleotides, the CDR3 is TGTGCCAGCTTATGGTACGGCAGGACCAACACTGAAGCTTTCTTT. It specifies CASLWYGRTNTEAFF.